The rows below give T cell receptor beta chains drawn from one sample of a study of T cell repertoires in cytomegalovirus infection. TCRdb recomputed calls from the reads with MiXCR, one row per CDR3 protein. The table has around 770,000 distinct CDR3 sequences, 25% to 35% seen once. The antigens these receptors bind are not known. Sequencing used cultured CD8+ T cells from PBMCs, obtained from culture after CMV antigen stimulation. The receptors stem from a human donor in good health (CMV status not recorded). Some clones in this sample may be carry-over from other donors' samples. The conserved cysteine and the conserved F or W are not part of the CDR3 here.

v_call	j_call	cdr3_aa
TRBV7-2	TRBJ2-1	ASSLADYPGRF
TRBV7-9	TRBJ1-1	ASSSLQGPGTEAF
TRBV11-2	TRBJ2-2	ASSLGDYYKSFGELF
TRBV9	TRBJ1-1	ASSDGQMNTEAF
TRBV18	TRBJ2-7	ASSPPDSWGKGSYEQY
TRBV10-1	TRBJ2-3	ASSSGAGLSTDTQY
TRBV6-5	TRBJ2-2	ASSLGLAGPPGELF
TRBV2	TRBJ2-3	ASSLRTGLTGDTQY
TRBV4-1	TRBJ2-2	ASSQGRNTGELF
TRBV15	TRBJ1-4	ATSRDKGNANEKLF
TRBV3-1	TRBJ2-1	ASSYLTSGGSIYNEQF
TRBV5-3	TRBJ2-6	ARSFRDSGANVLT
TRBV7-9	TRBJ1-1	ASSQNRDVNTEAF
TRBV19	TRBJ2-5	ASSPRDVQGTQY
TRBV27	TRBJ2-3	ASSLFAGGITDTQY
TRBV27	TRBJ1-1	ASSLPGRGPNTEAF
TRBV6-6	TRBJ1-1	ASTGPIPEAF
TRBV19	TRBJ2-1	ASTTTGSYNEQF
TRBV4-1	TRBJ1-1	ASSHLGRANTEAF
TRBV12-3/TRBV12-4	TRBJ2-1	ASRIDGSSYNEQF
TRBV12-3/TRBV12-4	TRBJ2-1	ASSLPGLVFNEQF
TRBV6-4	TRBJ1-1	ASSMRRGDAEAF
TRBV12-3/TRBV12-4	TRBJ1-1	ASSFLIYQKNTEAF
TRBV7-9	TRBJ2-7	ASSSSRREQY
TRBV12-3/TRBV12-4	TRBJ2-1	ASSPTSDPARGQF
TRBV7-6	TRBJ1-5	ASSLLGQGAGNQPQH
TRBV6-2/TRBV6-3	TRBJ2-1	ASSYLLTGQVYNEQF
TRBV4-1	TRBJ1-4	ASSQRYGDEKLF
TRBV7-8	TRBJ2-5	ASTQHGETQY
TRBV11-2	TRBJ2-3	ASSLDWTSGPY
TRBV29-1	TRBJ1-2	SVEDGGSYGYT
TRBV12-3/TRBV12-4	TRBJ1-2	ASIPGRPSLYGYT
TRBV7-9	TRBJ2-2	ASSFLRLSTGELF
TRBV7-2	TRBJ1-5	ASSRWTVRNQPQH
TRBV19	TRBJ2-4	ASSMQAAAKNIQY
TRBV28	TRBJ2-1	ASSGTTSYNEQF
TRBV28	TRBJ2-5	ASSLLGEDRQETQY
TRBV18	TRBJ1-2	ASSPVGTPYEGDGYT
TRBV4-1	TRBJ2-1	ASSQEGTEQF
TRBV7-6	TRBJ1-1	ASSEDRGQGEAF
TRBV24-1	TRBJ2-1	ATSDPPASQQF
TRBV3-1	TRBJ2-5	ASSQYREVRETQY
TRBV19	TRBJ1-1	ASSRGQVITEAF
TRBV19	TRBJ1-5	ASSMIRDTDQPQH
TRBV6-5	TRBJ2-2	ASSYGSGTGELF
TRBV4-2	TRBJ2-5	ASSHLGQDKTQY
TRBV5-6	TRBJ2-1	ASSRTRVEQF
TRBV6-2/TRBV6-3	TRBJ2-2	ASSSVRRGLSTGELF
TRBV5-6	TRBJ2-1	ASSLESQPFSYNEQF
TRBV6-1	TRBJ2-5	ASSRRASQGETQY
TRBV7-8	TRBJ2-7	ASSGPDRFYEQY
TRBV6-2/TRBV6-3	TRBJ1-1	ASGMERAHTEAF
TRBV7-2	TRBJ2-1	ASSLGLAGNYNEQF
TRBV7-9	TRBJ1-1	ASRGTGDTEAF
TRBV7-9	TRBJ1-1	ASRWGTGPRNTEAF